This TCR beta chain emerged from a study of blood T cell repertoires in COVID-19. Germline CDR1 is SNHLY and CDR2 is FYNNEI. This CDR3 has 14 amino acids. V was trimmed by 4 bases and J by 1 base, leaving 9 bases between them. Data came from immunoSEQ multiplex PCR; TCRdb stores just in-frame clones and leaves some out. Of around 86,000 clones in the sample, 84% are singletons; the top ten hold around 11%. The sample taken for sequencing was peripheral blood. The TCR was taken from a human donor in a cohort sampled during active COVID-19. The gene calls are TRBV2 and TRBJ2-3, with D uncertain. DNA of the CDR3: TGTGCCAGCAGTGGCCGACTGGGCACAGATACGCAGTATTTT. Amino acids: CASSGRLGTDTQYF. Full variable domain (missing parts from reference TRBV2 and TRBJ2-3): EPEVTQTPSHQVTQMGQEVILRCVPISNHLYFYWYRQILGQKVEFLVSFYNNEISEKSEIFDDQFSVERPDGSNFTLKIRSTKLEDSAMYFCASSGRLGTDTQYFGPGTRLTVL.